Listed below are T cell receptor beta chains from one sample, sequenced in a study of Graves' ophthalmopathy and Graves' hyperthyroidism. TCRdb re-called the multiplex PCR reads with MiXCR, one entry per CDR3 protein. In the table there are 600,000 to 650,000 distinct CDR3 sequences, 22% of which are singletons. The specimen was peripheral blood. The receptors stem from a woman under 30 with stable Graves' hyperthyroidism. Some clones in this sample may be carry-over from other donors' samples. Both conserved end residues are part of each CDR3. The order of the fields is clone size, J gene, D gene, V gene, CDR3 protein, CDR3 DNA. D genes are given only for firm matches. Clone size is stated in some rows and not others, as once, few, many or a class when expanded.

many	TRBJ1-2	NA	TRBV19	CASSTQLYGYTF	TGTGCCAGTAGTACCCAACTTTATGGCTACACCTTC
many	TRBJ1-1	NA	TRBV30	CAWWRTVNTEAFF	TGTGCCTGGTGGCGGACAGTTAACACTGAAGCTTTCTTT
few	TRBJ2-6	TRBD1	TRBV18	CASSLPRGRGANVLTF	TGTGCCAGCTCACTACCTAGGGGGCGAGGGGCCAACGTCCTGACTTTC
few	TRBJ1-5	NA	TRBV11-2	CASSPTGGIEPQHF	TGTGCCAGCAGCCCCACGGGGGGTATAGAGCCCCAGCATTTT
few	TRBJ2-4	NA	TRBV5-1	CASSIPVANMDIKYF	TGCGCCAGCAGCATTCCCGTGGCTAATATGGACATTAAGTACTTC
NA	TRBJ1-3	TRBD1	TRBV7-8	CASSFGQGLFGNTIYF	TGTGCCAGCAGCTTCGGACAGGGTCTTTTTGGAAACACCATATATTTT
many	TRBJ1-6	NA	TRBV6-1	CASSEALGWPGPSALHF	TGTGCCAGCAGTGAAGCGCTCGGGTGGCCAGGCCCTTCGGCCCTCCACTTT
NA	TRBJ2-5	TRBD2	TRBV20-1	CSAREFRTSGLEEETQYF	TGCAGTGCTAGAGAGTTTCGGACTAGCGGGCTTGAAGAGGAGACCCAGTACTTC
NA	TRBJ2-4	NA	TRBV5-8	CASSLGRTQNIQYF	TGTGCCAGCAGCTTGGGACGGACCCAAAACATTCAGTACTTC
many	TRBJ2-7	NA	TRBV30	CAWKRQDPEQYF	TGTGCCTGGAAGAGGCAGGATCCCGAGCAGTACTTC
many	TRBJ1-1	NA	TRBV7-6	CASRPAPQLLDTEAFF	TGTGCCAGCAGACCTGCCCCACAGTTGTTGGACACTGAAGCTTTCTTT
many	TRBJ1-2	NA	TRBV6-5	CASSFRDGANYGYTF	TGTGCCAGCAGTTTCCGGGACGGAGCTAACTATGGCTACACCTTC
many	TRBJ1-2	NA	TRBV20-1	CSAERGALGYTF	TGCAGTGCGGAACGGGGGGCGCTTGGCTACACCTTC
NA	TRBJ2-7	TRBD1	TRBV20-1	CSAREHRGYEQYF	TGCAGTGCTAGAGAGCACAGGGGATACGAGCAGTACTTC
many	TRBJ2-4	NA	TRBV10-3	CAISGIAKNIQYF	TGTGCCATCAGTGGGATAGCCAAAAACATTCAGTACTTC
many	TRBJ2-2	TRBD2	TRBV12-3/TRBV12-4	CASSFVRGGGDTGELFF	TGTGCCAGCAGTTTTGTGCGGGGGGGCGGGGACACCGGGGAGCTGTTTTTT
many	TRBJ2-6	NA	TRBV6-5	CASSSRSFRANVLTF	TGTGCCAGCAGTTCCCGGTCCTTTAGGGCCAACGTCCTGACTTTC
NA	TRBJ1-2	NA	TRBV6-5	CASSYSGAANYGYTF	TGTGCCAGCAGTTACTCGGGGGCCGCTAACTATGGCTACACCTTC
many	TRBJ2-7	NA	TRBV6-1	CASSAGVPGEQYF	TGTGCCAGCAGTGCAGGGGTTCCTGGCGAGCAGTACTTC
many	TRBJ1-1	NA	TRBV6-1	CASRTSWTATNTEAFF	TGTGCCAGCCGTACCTCCTGGACAGCTACGAACACTGAAGCTTTCTTT
NA	TRBJ1-5	TRBD1	TRBV6-1	CASSPGGGTDNQPQHF	TGTGCCAGCAGTCCGGGCGGTGGGACAGACAATCAGCCCCAGCATTTT
many	TRBJ2-5	NA	TRBV6-5	CASSYRRPVGQETQYF	TGTGCCAGCAGTTACCGTAGGCCCGTTGGCCAAGAGACCCAGTACTTC
many	TRBJ1-2	TRBD1	TRBV11-2	CASSLVGQAPSYGYTF	TGTGCCAGCAGCTTAGTTGGACAGGCTCCGAGCTATGGCTACACCTTC
few	TRBJ1-5	TRBD1	TRBV2	CASRMTGNGQPQHF	TGTGCCAGCAGGATGACAGGGAATGGTCAGCCCCAGCATTTT
many	TRBJ2-2	NA	TRBV10-3	CAISDREGMGTGELFF	TGTGCCATCAGTGACCGTGAGGGCATGGGGACCGGGGAGCTGTTTTTT
many	TRBJ1-6	TRBD1	TRBV28	CASSGTENSPLHF	TGTGCCAGCAGTGGGACAGAGAATTCACCCCTCCACTTT
many	TRBJ2-5	TRBD2	TRBV7-2	CASAGQRDQVGETQYF	TGTGCCAGCGCGGGGCAGCGGGACCAAGTGGGAGAGACCCAGTACTTC
many	TRBJ1-1	TRBD1	TRBV6-2/TRBV6-3	CASSYSYPRTGRRSSEAFF	TGTGCCAGCAGTTACTCCTACCCTCGGACAGGGCGGCGGTCGTCTGAAGCTTTCTTT
NA	TRBJ1-1	NA	TRBV5-1	CASSIRDVTEAFF	TGCGCCAGCAGCATCAGGGATGTCACTGAAGCTTTCTTT
many	TRBJ1-6	NA	TRBV29-1	CSVAAGSGSPLHF	TGCAGCGTTGCGGCAGGGAGCGGATCACCCCTCCACTTT
many	TRBJ1-1	NA	TRBV15	CATSRDDSKNTEAFF	TGTGCCACCAGCAGAGATGACAGCAAGAACACTGAAGCTTTCTTT
many	TRBJ2-5	NA	TRBV2	CASSEGDRPAQYF	TGTGCCAGCAGTGAAGGGGACCGCCCGGCCCAGTACTTC